Below, 22 T cell receptor beta chains from the same sample are listed, as sequenced in a study of esophageal squamous cell carcinoma under preoperative chemotherapy. Stated time point: after preoperative PTX-NDP chemotherapy. TCRdb re-called the PCR reads through MiXCR, storing one row per CDR3 protein. The repertoire holds some 32,000 distinct CDR3 sequences, with approximately 51% as singletons. The sample was collected from a patient given preoperative chemotherapy. These TCRs come from a human donor with esophageal squamous cell carcinoma. The donor label of this sample is uncertain.

As to this clonotype: The germline gene is not matched at one end of the junction; a read error may be the cause. The rearrangement joins TRBV7-9 to TRBJ2-4; no clear D gene. The CDR3 runs 12 residues. Germline V gene data show CDR1 as SEHNR and CDR2 as FQNEAQ (reference sequence). The CDR3 DNA reads as TGTCCCAGCAGCCCTGACCTGAACACTCAGTACTTC. Translated: CPSSPDLNTQYF.

In regard to this clonotype: One end of the junction varies from germline; a read error may be responsible. The chain joins TRBV12-3 or TRBV12-4 to TRBJ2-4, with 8 bases identical to TRBD2. The CDR3 runs to 15 residues. This CDR3 reads CASSSGGSTTNTQYF. CDR3 sequence (DNA): TGTGCCAGCAGTTCGGGGGGGTCTACCACAAACACGCAGTACTTT.

This clonotype was seen repeatedly, ten times or more. The V call is TRBV28, the J call TRBJ2-1, with D unresolved. V shed 4 bases and J shed 4 bases, with 14 bases lying between them. CDR1 is MDHEN and CDR2 is SYDVKM in the germline V gene. CDR3 size: 15 residues. In nucleotides, the CDR3 is TGTGCCAGCAGTTCATTCACCGTAGATTACAATGAGCAGTTCTTC. As protein: CASSSFTVDYNEQFF.

This clonotype occurred once. The chain uses TRBV7-3 and TRBJ2-5; D might be TRBD1 or TRBD2, each matching 5 bases. The germline V gene has CDR1 SGHTA and CDR2 FQGTGA. With 9 bases removed from V and 8 bases from J, the gap between germline ends came to 31 bases. The CDR3 runs 17 residues. The CDR3, as DNA: TGTGCCAGTTGTCCGAAACTGGGGCGCCGGGACGGAGATACCCAGTACTTC. Translating it yields CASCPKLGRRDGDTQYF.

In DNA form, the CDR3 reads TGTGCCAGCAGTTCCGTCGGGACAGGTATTAGGAATGAGCAGTTCTTC. Protein product: CASSSVGTGIRNEQFF. The V call is TRBV6-5, the J call TRBJ2-1; 8 nucleotides agree with TRBD1. With 4 bases clipped from V and 7 bases from J, the junction kept 12 bases outside the gene matches. CDR1 MNHEY and CDR2 SVGAGI come from the germline V gene. This CDR3 contains 16 residues.

The V and J genes are TRBV7-2 and TRBJ2-7; 14 bases map to TRBD2. Germline values: CDR1 SGHTA, CDR2 FQGNSA. V gave up 3 bases and J gave up 10 bases; unmatched junction bases: 20. The CDR3 consists of 19 residues. The CDR3 region has the DNA TGTGCCAGCAGCTTGGCCCGACTAGCGGGGGGGACAGGGGCCTACGTCCAGTACTTC. The encoded protein is CASSLARLAGGTGAYVQYF. Full variable domain (missing parts from reference TRBV7-2 and TRBJ2-7): GAGVSQSPSNKVTEKGKDVELRCDPISGHTALYWYRQSLGQGLEFLIYFQGNSAPDKSGLPSDRFSAERTGGSVSTLTIQRTQQEDSAVYLCASSLARLAGGTGAYVQYFGPGTRLTVT.

A few counts support this clonotype. This chain links TRBV5-4 with TRBJ2-3, with 10 bases identical to TRBD1. Trimming took 4 bases from V and 1 from J; bases not matched to a gene: 3. Germline values: CDR1 SGHNT, CDR2 YYREEE (reference sequence). The CDR3 loop spans 15 amino acids. The chain's CDR3 is CASSEDRGGTDTQYF. CDR3 nucleotide sequence: TGTGCCAGCAGCGAGGACAGGGGGGGCACAGATACGCAGTATTTT.

V is TRBV7-2 and J is TRBJ2-5; tentatively, D is TRBD2 (6 bases). The CDR3 is 14 residues long. Germline loops: CDR1 SGHTA, CDR2 FQGNSA. In DNA, the CDR3 is TGTGCGGGCAGCGGGCAGCGTAACCCAGAGACCCAGTACTTC. It yields the protein CAGSGQRNPETQYF.

V is TRBV7-6 and J is TRBJ2-7; D gene uncertain. The CDR3 runs to 15 residues. Germline V gene lookup returns CDR1 SGHVS and CDR2 FNYEAQ. Trimming shortened V by 4 bases and J by 0 bases, and 13 bases separated the two germline ends. CDR3 amino acids: CASSSQQVTSYEQYF. The CDR3, as DNA: TGTGCCAGCAGCTCACAGCAGGTGACCTCCTACGAGCAGTACTTC.

V usage is TRBV27 and J usage is TRBJ2-3; D call uncertain. CDR1 MNHEY and CDR2 SMNVEV come from the germline V gene (reference sequence). V was pared by 2 bases and J by 0 bases, with 9 bases between. This CDR3 has 15 amino acids. Here the CDR3 reads CASSLELASTDTQYF. CDR3 in DNA: TGTGCCAGCAGTTTAGAGCTTGCTAGCACAGATACGCAGTATTTT.

The rearrangement links TRBV7-2 to TRBJ2-3, with D hard to call. The CDR3 length is 14 residues. V lost 5 bases and J 5 bases, leaving 14 bases between the germline ends. In germline, CDR1 is SGHTA, CDR2 FQGNSA. In DNA, the CDR3 is TGTGCCAGCAGCGCCGGGCGAAACAAAGATACGCAGTATTTT. It codes for CASSAGRNKDTQYF.

The rearrangement joins TRBV10-3 to TRBJ2-5; D uncertain. The V end lost 10 bases, the J end lost 0 bases, and 12 bases lay between the germline ends. Germline V lookup: CDR1 ENHRY, CDR2 SYGVKD. This CDR3 comprises 13 residues. The CDR3 DNA reads as TGTGCCACACACTCGACGGACCAAGAGACCCAGTACTTC. Protein: CATHSTDQETQYF.

The rearrangement links TRBV19 to TRBJ1-6; possible D gene TRBD1, 5 bases. The germline gives CDR1 LNHDA, CDR2 SQIVND (reference sequence). Trimming pared 4 bases from V and 7 bases from J, leaving 11 bases between. The CDR3 loop spans 14 amino acids. The CDR3 reads CASSNRDGNSPLHF. The CDR3 nucleotides are TGTGCCAGTAGTAACCGGGACGGCAATTCACCCCTCCACTTT.

This clonotype was counted many times. At one of its ends the junction is not consistent with the germline gene, which may arise from a read error. This chain connects TRBV7-7 to TRBJ2-5; tentative D call: TRBD2 (5 bases). CDR1 is SSHAT, CDR2 FNYEAQ, per germline (reference sequence). This CDR3 region has 15 residues. CDR3 sequence (DNA): TGTGCTAGCAGCCAAAGACCGGGGTTCCCGGAGACCCAGTACTTC. Its translation: CASSQRPGFPETQYF.

The rearrangement uses TRBV11-3 and TRBJ2-4; D might be TRBD2 (6 bases). Germline CDR1 reads SGHNT; CDR2 reads YENEEA. This CDR3 is built from 13 residues. The germline V and J ends were trimmed by 8 bases and 13 bases, with 21 bases remaining between them. In DNA form, the CDR3 reads TGTGCCAGCGGCAGCGGGCTCCAAAACACGCAGTACTTC. Its protein product is CASGSGLQNTQYF.

This clonotype was observed a few times. The CDR3 end shows no conserved phenylalanine or tryptophan, and so a read error is likely. The limits of the CDR3 on the DNA are not certain, so only TCRdb's listed CDR3 is given. The CDR3 region is CASSISGLAVETQFL. V gene TRBV7-2 combines with J gene TRBJ2-5; the DNA was not compared with TRBD2, the D call given in the table. The CDR3 spans 15 residues, counting both ends. Germline V gives CDR1 SGHTA, CDR2 FQGNSA.

This clonotype was counted ten times or more. J is TRBJ2-1 and V is TRBV7-2; weak D call: TRBD1 (6 bases). V was cut by 4 bases and J by 4 bases, with 14 bases left in between. The CDR3 sequence is 15 residues long. The germline V gene encodes CDR1 SGHTA and CDR2 FQGNSA. The CDR3 loop reads CASSSPDRKYNEQFF. The CDR3 nucleotides read TGTGCCAGCAGCTCACCCGACAGGAAGTACAATGAGCAGTTCTTC. Variable domain in full (rest from reference TRBV7-2 and TRBJ2-1): GAGVSQSPSNKVTEKGKDVELRCDPISGHTALYWYRQSLGQGLEFLIYFQGNSAPDKSGLPSDRFSAERTGGSVSTLTIQRTQQEDSAVYLCASSSPDRKYNEQFFGPGTRLTVL.

This chain connects TRBV12-3 or TRBV12-4 to TRBJ2-3; D is perhaps TRBD2 (5 bases). Judging by the DNA end, TRBJ2-7 fits better; the J call may be wrong. The CDR3 has 16 residues. The CDR3 is CASRTTGGCGTDMQYF. In DNA form, the CDR3 reads TGTGCCAGCCGCACCACGGGCGGGTGCGGCACAGATATGCAGTACTTC.

This clonotype appeared many times. The V and J genes are TRBV6-5 and TRBJ1-1; D is perhaps TRBD1 (5 bases). The germline CDR1 and CDR2 sequences are MNHEY and SVGAGI. The CDR3 has 15 residues. The germline V and J ends were trimmed by 0 bases and 1 base, with 9 bases remaining between them. The CDR3 DNA reads as TGTGCCAGCAGTTACTCGGGGGGAACGAACACTGAAGCTTTCTTT. The encoded protein is CASSYSGGTNTEAFF.

V is TRBV11-3 and J is TRBJ2-7; 9 nucleotides match TRBD1. Germline assignment: CDR1 SGHNT and CDR2 YENEEA. There are 15 residues in the CDR3. J gave up 6 bases and V 3 bases, and 9 bases lay outside the gene matches. The CDR3 DNA is TGTGCCAGCAGCTTGGGGGGACAGGGAAGGGGCGAGCAGTACTTC. Its protein product is CASSLGGQGRGEQYF. The variable domain in full, with the rest retrieved from reference TRBV11-3 and TRBJ2-7, is EAGVVQSPRYKIIEKKQPVAFWCNPISGHNTLYWYLQNLGQGPELLIRYENEEAVDDSQLPKDRFSAERLKGVDSTLKIQPAELGDSAVYLCASSLGGQGRGEQYFGPGTRLTVT.

The chain employs TRBV5-4 and TRBJ2-5, with TRBD2 matching 9 bases. CDR3 length: 13 amino acids. V trimming: 1 base; J trimming: 5 bases; junction bases outside the gene matches: 0. Looked up from germline, CDR1 is SGHNT and CDR2 is YYREEE (reference sequence). This CDR3 is CASSLTSGETQYF. CDR3 DNA sequence: TGTGCCAGCAGCTTGACTAGCGGGGAGACCCAGTACTTC.

This clonotype is medium-sized (0.01 to 0.1%) by share. This rearrangement joins TRBV7-8 to TRBJ2-1; weak D call: TRBD2 (7 bases). This CDR3 comprises 16 residues. Trimming pared 8 bases from V and 6 bases from J, leaving 23 bases between. From germline, CDR1 is SGHVS and CDR2 FQNEAQ. Here the CDR3 reads CASHERGGFLGNEQFF. The CDR3, as DNA: TGTGCCAGCCACGAGAGGGGGGGGTTCTTAGGCAATGAGCAGTTCTTC.